This passage covers 17 T cell receptor beta chains from one sample sequenced in a study of blood T cell repertoires in COVID-19. The assay was immunoSEQ multiplex PCR, and TCRdb's table has in-frame clones only and misses some. The table includes fewer than 450,000 clones, roughly 87% detected once. The sequencing sample was made of PBMCs or T cells enriched from blood (not recorded which). These receptors all come from a woman aged 30 to 39 who had recovered from COVID-19.

V usage is TRBV7-8 and J usage is TRBJ1-4; possibly TRBD1 for D (5 bases). The CDR3 has 18 residues. Germline V CDR1 and CDR2: SGHVS, FQNEAQ. The germline V and J ends were trimmed by 7 bases and 0 bases, with 21 bases remaining between them. The CDR3 sequence: CASTLEGQGVATNEKLFF. The CDR3 coding sequence is TGTGCCAGCACCCTGGAGGGCCAGGGAGTGGCAACTAATGAAAAACTGTTTTTT.

This clone showed up just a few times. The chain joins TRBV7-7 to TRBJ1-2, with TRBD1 matching 8 bases. This CDR3 has 15 residues. The germline CDR1 and CDR2 sequences are SSHAT and FNYEAQ (reference sequence). Trimming took 5 bases from V and 6 from J; bases not matched to a gene: 11. CDR3 DNA sequence: TGTGCCAGCAGCCCCCTGGACAGGGATACTCATGGCTACACCTTC. It specifies CASSPLDRDTHGYTF.

V gene TRBV4-2 combines with J gene TRBJ2-5; TRBD2 matches 11 bases. The length of the CDR3 is 15 residues. J gave up 5 bases and V 3 bases, and 5 bases lay outside the gene matches. The germline CDR1 and CDR2 sequences are LGHNA and YNFKEQ. This CDR3 reads CASSQSSGGAETQYF. The CDR3 DNA reads TGTGCCAGCAGCCAGAGTAGCGGGGGGGCGGAGACCCAGTACTTC.

The V call is TRBV5-1, the J call TRBJ2-1, with D perhaps matching TRBD1 (6 bases). The CDR3 length is 14 residues. V shed 0 bases and J shed 4 bases, with 8 bases lying between them. Germline V gene lookup returns CDR1 SGHRS and CDR2 YFSETQ. In DNA form, the CDR3 reads TGCGCCAGCAGCTTGGGGACAGAATACAATGAGCAGTTCTTC. Protein: CASSLGTEYNEQFF. The full variable domain, completed using reference TRBV5-1 and TRBJ2-1, is KAGVTQTPRYLIKTRGQQVTLSCSPISGHRSVSWYQQTPGQGLQFLFEYFSETQRNKGNFPGRFSGRQFSNSRSEMNVSTLELGDSALYLCASSLGTEYNEQFFGPGTRLTVL.

The V gene is TRBV18, the J gene TRBJ1-5, with D perhaps matching TRBD1 (6 bases). Germline CDR1 and CDR2: KGHSH and LQKENI. V was clipped by 1 base and J by 4 bases, with 8 bases between them. CDR3 size: 14 residues. CDR3 nucleotides: TGTGCCAGCTCACCACTACAGGGAAATCAGCCCCAGCATTTT. Residues: CASSPLQGNQPQHF.

The chain has TRBV4-3 and TRBJ1-5, with 7 bases that match TRBD1. This CDR3 has 15 amino acids. Germline trimming cut 3 bases from V and 4 bases from J; bases unmatched to any gene: 6. Germline CDR1 LGHNA, CDR2 YSLEER. In nucleotides, the CDR3 is TGCGCCAGCAGCCACGAATCGACAGGGAATCAGCCCCAGCATTTT. This translates into CASSHESTGNQPQHF.

The chain couples TRBV5-6 to TRBJ2-7; 7 bases are a match to TRBD1. The CDR3 totals 13 residues. V dropped 0 bases and J dropped 6; count of bases not matched to a gene: 3. The V gene's germline CDR1 is SGHDT and CDR2 YYEEEE. The CDR3 reads CASSLEGAGEQYF. The CDR3 DNA reads TGTGCCAGCAGCTTGGAGGGGGCCGGCGAGCAGTACTTC.

CDR3 in amino acids: CASSVRGVDTEAFF. The CDR3 DNA is TGTGCCAGCTCAGTCAGGGGCGTCGACACTGAAGCTTTCTTT. The rearrangement links TRBV18 to TRBJ1-1; D is perhaps TRBD1 (6 bases). This CDR3 spans 14 amino acids. V was pared by 5 bases and J by 3 bases, with 13 bases between. Looked up from germline, CDR1 is KGHSH and CDR2 is LQKENI.

The chain recombines TRBV6-1 with TRBJ1-6; 7 bases are a match to TRBD1. Germline V gene sequence: CDR1 MNHNS, CDR2 SASEGT. The CDR3 covers 16 residues. J was trimmed by 8 bases and V by 0 bases; bases with no gene match: 7. The CDR3 region has the DNA TGTGCCAGCAGTGAAGCTAGGTTAGGGGGCGATTCACCCCTCCACTTT. Encoded protein: CASSEARLGGDSPLHF.

The CDR3 spells CASSEQGLGELFF. CDR3 coding DNA: TGTGCCAGCAGTGAACAGGGGCTCGGGGAGCTGTTTTTT. V gene TRBV6-1 combines with J gene TRBJ2-2; weak D call: TRBD1 (6 bases). Germline V gives CDR1 MNHNS, CDR2 SASEGT. CDR3 size: 13 residues. Trimming took off 2 bases at V and 7 bases at J, with 8 bases between the two ends.

The rearrangement uses TRBV28 and TRBJ1-1, with 7 bases that match TRBD1. Per the germline V gene, CDR1 is MDHEN and CDR2 is SYDVKM. There are 15 residues in the CDR3. V shed 5 bases, J shed 3 bases, and the junction held 9 bases outside the gene matches. The CDR3 DNA follows: TGTGCCAGCAGTCCGCGGACAGGCCGGGACACTGAAGCTTTCTTT. Translation gives CASSPRTGRDTEAFF. The entire variable domain, with the rest obtained from reference TRBV28 and TRBJ1-1, is as follows: DVKVTQSSRYLVKRTGEKVFLECVQDMDHENMFWYRQDPGLGLRLIYFSYDVKMKEKGDIPEGYSVSREKKERFSLILESASTNQTSMYLCASSPRTGRDTEAFFGQGTRLTVV.

For the CDR3, the DNA is TGCGCCAGCAGCTTGGATGGCACCATGAACACTGAAGCTTTCTTT. Translation gives CASSLDGTMNTEAFF. The rearrangement links TRBV5-1 to TRBJ1-1; D unclear. The CDR3 totals 15 residues. Germline loops: CDR1 SGHRS, CDR2 YFSETQ. V was shortened by 0 bases and J by 0 bases, with 9 bases between the two germline ends.

V and J are TRBV5-1 and TRBJ2-1, with TRBD2 as a possible D gene (5 bases). The germline V gene has CDR1 SGHRS and CDR2 YFSETQ. With 0 bases removed from V and 5 bases from J, the gap between germline ends came to 12 bases. The CDR3 loop spans 15 amino acids. The CDR3: CASSLGVGSNNEQFF. For the CDR3, the DNA is TGCGCCAGCAGCTTGGGTGTAGGGAGCAACAATGAGCAGTTCTTC.

The rearrangement joins TRBV7-6 to TRBJ2-1, with 7 positions matching TRBD1. Germline V gene lookup returns CDR1 SGHVS and CDR2 FNYEAQ. With V trimmed by 1 base and J by 2 bases, 5 bases remained unmatched. This CDR3 contains 16 residues. This CDR3 reads CASSLESQGAYNEQFF. For the CDR3, the DNA is TGTGCCAGCAGCTTAGAGTCTCAGGGGGCCTACAATGAGCAGTTCTTC.

This chain links TRBV28 with TRBJ1-3; maybe TRBD1 (6 bases). CDR1 MDHEN and CDR2 SYDVKM come from the germline V gene. Trimming stripped 5 bases from V and 3 bases from J, with 17 bases between. The CDR3 spans 16 residues. The CDR3 DNA is TGTGCCAGCAGTAGGGGCCGGGGGGCGGATGGAAACACCATATATTTT. Its protein is CASSRGRGADGNTIYF.

The table lists this clone with a few counts. The rearrangement joins TRBV27 to TRBJ1-1; TRBD1 is a possible D gene (6 bases). CDR1 and CDR2 from the germline V gene are MNHEY and SMNVEV (reference sequence). The CDR3 has 13 amino acids. V was pared by 0 bases and J by 8 bases, with 10 bases between. The CDR3 loop is CASSLSLTGEAFF. In nucleotides, the CDR3 is TGTGCCAGCAGTTTATCCCTCACAGGGGAAGCTTTCTTT.

In this sample, this clone turned up a few times. The chain has TRBV10-1 and TRBJ2-1; 8 bases agree with TRBD2. The CDR3 length is 16 residues. V trimming: 4 bases; J trimming: 8 bases; junction bases outside the gene matches: 13. The germline gives CDR1 WNHNN, CDR2 SYGVQD (reference sequence). CDR3 amino acids: CASSGTPGGLLDEQFF. The CDR3 DNA sequence: TGCGCCAGCAGTGGGACACCGGGGGGGCTATTAGATGAGCAGTTCTTC.